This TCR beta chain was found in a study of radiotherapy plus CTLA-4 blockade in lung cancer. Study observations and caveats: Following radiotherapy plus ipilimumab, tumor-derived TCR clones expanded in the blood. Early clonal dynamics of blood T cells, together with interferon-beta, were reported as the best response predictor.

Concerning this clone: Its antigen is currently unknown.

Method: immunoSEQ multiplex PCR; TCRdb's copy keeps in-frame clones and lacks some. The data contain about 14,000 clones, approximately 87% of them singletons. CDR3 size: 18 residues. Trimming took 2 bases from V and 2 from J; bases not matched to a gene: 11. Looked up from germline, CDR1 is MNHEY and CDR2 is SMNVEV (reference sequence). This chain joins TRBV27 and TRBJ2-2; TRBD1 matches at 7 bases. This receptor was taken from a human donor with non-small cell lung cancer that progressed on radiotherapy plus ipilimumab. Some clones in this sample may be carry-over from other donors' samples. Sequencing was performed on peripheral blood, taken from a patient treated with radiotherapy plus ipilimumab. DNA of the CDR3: TGTGCCAGCAGTTTACTGACAGGGCCCGGAGAAAACACCGGGGAGCTGTTTTTT. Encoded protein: CASSLLTGPGENTGELFF.